These 4 T cell receptor beta chains were all obtained from the same sample, sequenced in a study of molecular identifiers for immune sequencing clone quantification. TCRdb reanalysed the PCR reads using MiXCR and keeps one entry per CDR3 protein. This table has roughly 320,000 distinct CDR3 sequences, 24% appearing once. Sequenced sample: naive CD8+ T cells from blood, with Jurkat cell RNA spiked in. Specified subset: FACS-sorted CD8+CD4-CCR7+CD45RA+ naive T cells. These receptor sequences come from a human donor in good health. Some libraries in this study had Jurkat cell RNA spiked in.

The rearrangement uses TRBV29-1 and TRBJ2-7, with D unresolved. Trimming removed 5 bases at V and 3 bases at J, with 5 bases between. The germline gives CDR1 SQVTM, CDR2 ANQGSEA. The CDR3 sequence is 10 residues long. This chain's CDR3 is CSVRDYEQYF. The DNA of the CDR3 is TGCAGCGTTCGAGACTACGAGCAGTACTTC.

The chain combines TRBV4-3 with TRBJ1-1; 7 nucleotides match TRBD1. Trimming removed 2 bases from V and 3 bases from J; junction bases left unmatched: 3. From germline, CDR1 is LGHNA and CDR2 YSLEER. This CDR3 has 14 residues. CDR3 amino acids: CASSQRQGYTEAFF. The CDR3 nucleotides read TGCGCCAGCAGCCAACGACAGGGATACACTGAAGCTTTCTTT.

This clonotype was recorded many times. The chain recombines TRBV4-1 with TRBJ2-1; D perhaps matches TRBD1 (6 bases). CDR1 and CDR2 (germline): MGHRA, YSYEKL. With 0 bases removed from V and 12 bases from J, the gap between germline ends came to 9 bases. This CDR3 spans 12 amino acids. Here the CDR3 reads CASSQDGRGQFF. DNA for the CDR3: TGCGCCAGCAGCCAAGATGGCAGGGGGCAGTTCTTC.

A remark on this clonotype: It may be a read error: a sequence one base away is much more abundant. It is unclear where the CDR3 begins or ends on the DNA, so no DNA is shown, and the CDR3 is as TCRdb lists it. This chain connects TRBV4-3 to TRBJ1-2; TRBD1, as called in the table, went unchecked against the DNA. Inclusive of both ends, the CDR3 amounts to 15 amino acids. In germline, CDR1 is LGHNA, CDR2 YSLEER. The CDR3 spells CASSQVGQGIHGYAF.